The present T cell receptor (beta chain) was sequenced within a study of blood T cells in healthy people across ages (dated by TCRdb to the mid-2010s). For the wider study: In model experiments, roughly one uniquely barcoded TCR beta cDNA molecule per two T cells was captured by template switching. To track age-related changes in TCR beta repertoire diversity, the study relied on deep sequencing normalized with unique cDNA molecular identifiers. The donors were divided into four age groups: young (average approximately 17 years), middle-aged (under 40), aged (under 70) and long-lived (roughly 86). Donors of different ages were randomly distributed across sequencing lanes to avoid experimental bias. For two donors (one aged 18 to 30 and one aged 80 or older), the study analyzed two additional independent replicas of 1 million unique cDNA reads from the same blood draw. The paper's findings and limits, for the study overall: Estimates of total diversity from one million sequenced T cells were regarded as lower bounds and underestimates. A strong correlation was found between observed TCR beta diversity and the percentage of naive T cells measured by flow cytometry. Compared with the aged group, the long-lived group had more naive CD4+ T cells, fewer expanded clones and increased TCR diversity, a pattern suggesting age selection. As age increased, observed TCR beta diversity per million T cells dropped in a roughly linear way, and a significant reduction was already evident by age about 40. Because profiling used bulk unsorted PBMCs, naive and antigen-experienced compartments could not be compared conclusively. Because the CMV infection status of the donors was unknown, age-related changes in expanded clonotypes may potentially have been confounded.

The CDR3, cysteine through phenylalanine, is 17 amino acids long. The only DNA kept is the CDR3, 51 bases in frame from the first base. The junction carries 20 bases between V and J, which are trimmed by 5 bases and 1 base respectively. CDR1 and CDR2 are drawn from the germline V gene: MDHEN, SYDVKM. Donors were 35 to 40 systemically healthy Caucasian individuals from Russia aged roughly 6 to 100 years. Each donor gave ten milliliters of peripheral blood, drawn into EDTA-treated Vacutainer tubes. PBMCs were isolated by Ficoll-Paque density-gradient centrifugation, with at least 6 million obtained per sample. Trizol reagent was used to extract total RNA from PBMCs, with at least 5.5 micrograms per sample. Naive CD45RAhigh/CD27high T cell percentages were measured by flow cytometry on a PBMC aliquot from every donor. Library method: 5' RACE. The listed sequencing device is Illumina HiSeq 2500. A second 7 to 11 cycle PCR used a sample-barcoded 5' primer and a J-beta primer mix. A template-switch 5' adaptor carrying 12 random nucleotides introduced a unique molecular identifier onto each TCR beta cDNA molecule. Each sample yielded at least 2.5 million CDR3-containing paired-end reads. All of the RNA was converted into first-strand cDNA using the Mint cDNA synthesis kit, with a TRBC-specific oligonucleotide serving as the primer. Following uracil-DNA glycosylase treatment, all cDNA underwent a first 18-cycle PCR with the universal primers M1SS and BC2_uni_R. The study's own analysis went as follows. For normalization, 1 million high-quality reads, each with a distinct molecular identifier, were randomly selected from each sample. Instead of being binned into consensus sequences, reads with shared molecular identifiers were discarded. MiTCR, with a Q25 quality threshold and the strictest error-elimination algorithm, was used for CDR3 identification, clonotype clustering and error correction. Lower-bound total TCR beta diversity was estimated with a nonparametric unseen species model using Euler transformation. TCRdb applied fastp at Q25 and MiXCR to the public reads, then kept only in-frame beta chains. Every CDR3 protein is listed once, alongside the most common genes and DNA of its rows. It is TCRdb's table, rather than the study itself, that gives the V and J calls and clone size. The sample table records 2 million or so distinct CDR3 sequences; just under 50% of these occur just once. The top ten clones comprise over 2% of the sample.

This clonotype was detected a few times. Its antigen is unknown. Base-call qualities are not available, and no considerably larger clone is one nucleotide away. The sequencing input was blood. The V gene is TRBV28 and the J gene is TRBJ2-5, with the D call perhaps TRBD1 or TRBD2, each one matching 6 bases. The receptor was isolated from a woman between 35 and 50 years old in good health. The DNA sequence follows: TGTGCCAGCAGTGATATATACGGGGGCAACTCCCAAGAGACCCAGTACTTC. Translated, this gives CASSDIYGGNSQETQYF.